Listed here are 23 T cell receptor beta chains from one sample, sequenced in a study of T-cell memory formation after mild COVID-19. MiXCR, applied by TCRdb to the 5' RACE reads, yields one record per CDR3 protein. The data hold about 470,000 distinct CDR3 sequences, with 25% observed a single time. The sequenced sample consisted of PBMCs or a T cell subset sorted from them (not recorded which). The origin of the receptors is an adult woman who had mild COVID-19 (a few samples of this study predate the infection). Cell type and time point are not known.

This clonotype was observed a handful of times. V and J are TRBV12-3 or TRBV12-4 and TRBJ1-4, with a tentative D call TRBD1 (5 bases). The CDR3 covers 14 residues. V lost 7 bases and J lost 5, with 14 bases in between. CDR3 residues: CASTAGPLNEKLFF. The CDR3 nucleotides read TGTGCCAGCACCGCAGGGCCCTTAAATGAAAAACTGTTTTTT.

In its sample, this clonotype was seen many times. The J gene is TRBJ2-6, the V gene TRBV29-1; 7 nucleotides line up with TRBD1. The V segment lost 4 bases and the J segment 0 bases; nucleotides outside the gene matches: 6. The CDR3 runs 16 residues. Germline-derived CDR1 and CDR2 are SQVTM and ANQGSEA. CDR3 bases: TGCAGCGTTGGACAGGGTGGCGGCTCTGGGGCCAACGTCCTGACTTTC. Encoded protein: CSVGQGGGSGANVLTF.

The sample holds a few counts of this clonotype. V gene TRBV7-6 combines with J gene TRBJ2-5; D may be TRBD1 or TRBD2 (7 bases each). Germline loops: CDR1 SGHVS, CDR2 FNYEAQ. The CDR3 totals 16 residues. The V end lost 5 bases, the J end lost 1 base, and 17 bases lay between the germline ends. CDR3 in amino acids: CASSLGFRGGQETQYF. CDR3 coding DNA: TGTGCCAGCAGCCTGGGGTTCAGGGGGGGCCAAGAGACCCAGTACTTC.

This sequence joins TRBV15 and TRBJ2-2; 7 positions agree with TRBD2. CDR1 is LNHNV, CDR2 YYDKDF, per germline (reference sequence). J was trimmed by 2 bases and V by 4 bases; bases with no gene match: 4. CDR3 size: 15 residues. Here the CDR3 DNA reads TGTGCCACCAGCACACCGGGGGGAAACACCGGGGAGCTGTTTTTT. Protein sequence: CATSTPGGNTGELFF.

V usage is TRBV14 and J usage is TRBJ2-1; tentative D call: TRBD2 (6 bases). The CDR3 runs 16 residues. With 4 bases removed from V and 7 bases from J, the gap between germline ends came to 20 bases. Germline V gene lookup returns CDR1 SGHDN and CDR2 FVKESK. DNA of the CDR3: TGTGCCAGCAGCCCAACCGGGTGGTTGGGGAGGAATGAGCAGTTCTTC. The encoded protein is CASSPTGWLGRNEQFF.

The J gene is TRBJ2-7, the V gene TRBV11-2; weak D call: TRBD2 (5 bases). V was trimmed by 5 bases and J by 3 bases, leaving 11 bases between them. The CDR3 is 13 amino acids. Germline V gene data show CDR1 as SGHAT and CDR2 as FQNNGV. CDR3 protein: CASSPPAGYEQYF. As DNA, the CDR3 is TGTGCCAGCAGCCCCCCCGCGGGCTACGAGCAGTACTTC.

V gene TRBV11-3 combines with J gene TRBJ2-4; D is unclear. Germline CDR1 and CDR2: SGHNT and YENEEA. This CDR3 contains 13 residues. V was cut by 5 bases and J by 8 bases, with 13 bases left in between. CDR3 in DNA: TGTGCCAGCAGCATTAGTTGGACGGACATTCAGTACTTC. Protein: CASSISWTDIQYF.

The genes are TRBV12-3 or TRBV12-4 and TRBJ1-6, with 7 bases that match TRBD1. This CDR3 is 16 amino acids long. V dropped 0 bases and J dropped 9; count of bases not matched to a gene: 8. CDR3 sequence (DNA): TGTGCCAGCAGTTTAGCAGGACCGGACAGGAGTTCACCCCTCCACTTT. Translated, it gives CASSLAGPDRSSPLHF.

J is TRBJ1-2 and V is TRBV6-1; 9 bases match TRBD1. This CDR3 has 15 amino acids. Germline trimming cut 7 bases from V and 1 base from J; bases unmatched to any gene: 7. Germline CDR1 reads MNHNS; CDR2 reads SASEGT. The CDR3 DNA is TGTGCCAGCATCCCGGGACAGGGTTTTAACTATGGCTACACCTTC. This translates into CASIPGQGFNYGYTF.

V is TRBV6-1 and J is TRBJ2-1; 11 bases are shared with TRBD1. The J segment lost 4 bases and the V segment lost 7 bases, leaving 9 bases of the junction unmatched. The germline V gene encodes CDR1 MNHNS and CDR2 SASEGT. The CDR3 totals 16 residues. Here the CDR3 DNA reads TGTGCCAGCACTCACTGGGACAGGGGGGGATACAATGAGCAGTTCTTC. Its protein product is CASTHWDRGGYNEQFF.

This clonotype was picked up many times. The genes are TRBV6-4 and TRBJ2-3; 11 nucleotides match TRBD2. The CDR3 totals 14 residues. Germline CDR1 is MRHNA and CDR2 is SNTAGT. After removal of 0 bases from V and 14 bases from J, the junction contained 7 bases not matched to a gene. The CDR3 is CASSDSLAGAKVYF. The CDR3 coding sequence is TGTGCCAGCAGTGACTCACTAGCGGGAGCAAAAGTGTATTTT.

J is TRBJ2-5 and V is TRBV7-9; TRBD1 agrees at 9 bases. The trim removed 4 bases at V and 4 bases at J, leaving 1 base unmatched. The CDR3 covers 13 residues. Germline CDR1 reads SEHNR; CDR2 reads FQNEAQ (reference sequence). CDR3 amino acids: CASSWTGVETQYF. The DNA for the CDR3 is TGTGCCAGCAGCTGGACAGGGGTAGAGACCCAGTACTTC.

This clonotype was seen a few times. The rearrangement joins TRBV5-1 to TRBJ1-5; 7 bases map to TRBD1. Germline V gene sequence: CDR1 SGHRS, CDR2 YFSETQ. The V and J ends lost 0 bases and 4 bases, in that order; junction bases with no gene match: 7. This CDR3 has 16 amino acids. The DNA for the CDR3 is TGCGCCAGCAGCTTGGAGGGGGCCGACCCGAATCAGCCCCAGCATTTT. Its translation: CASSLEGADPNQPQHF.

This clonotype was detected only a few times. The chain is built from TRBV6-1 and TRBJ1-1, with 10 bases matching TRBD1. The CDR3 sequence is 14 residues long. Germline CDR1 and CDR2: MNHNS and SASEGT. V shed 1 base and J 4 bases; nucleotides not matched to a gene: 0. The CDR3 loop reads CASSEGTGGTEAFF. The CDR3 region has the DNA TGTGCCAGCAGTGAAGGGACAGGGGGCACTGAAGCTTTCTTT.

This clonotype was seen repeatedly, ten times or more. The gene calls are TRBV5-1 and TRBJ2-3; TRBD2 aligns across 7 bases. V lost 4 bases, J lost 1 base, and 3 bases stayed unmatched. Germline lookup yields CDR1 SGHRS and CDR2 YFSETQ. This CDR3 spans 14 amino acids. CDR3 nucleotides: TGCGCCAGCAGCCCAGCGGGGCGCACAGATACGCAGTATTTT. It encodes CASSPAGRTDTQYF.

The chain uses TRBV20-1 and TRBJ2-1; 13 bases agree with TRBD2. The V segment lost 1 base and the J segment 7 bases; nucleotides outside the gene matches: 4. Looked up from germline, CDR1 is DFQATT and CDR2 is SNEGSKA (reference sequence). This CDR3 comprises 15 residues. For the CDR3, the DNA is TGCAGTGCTAGAGCACTAGCGGGAGGGGGTAATGAGCAGTTCTTC. As protein: CSARALAGGGNEQFF.

This clonotype was observed a handful of times. This chain links TRBV29-1 with TRBJ2-7; 11 nucleotides match TRBD1. V trimming: 2 bases; J trimming: 5 bases; junction bases outside the gene matches: 11. CDR3 length: 16 amino acids. CDR1 and CDR2 from the germline V gene are SQVTM and ANQGSEA. The CDR3 spells CSVEPGTGGNGHEQYF. The CDR3 nucleotides are TGCAGCGTTGAACCCGGGACAGGGGGGAATGGACACGAGCAGTACTTC.

Only a few counts were recorded for this clonotype. This chain uses TRBV5-1 with TRBJ2-2, with 7 bases aligning to TRBD1. The trim removed 5 bases at V and 5 bases at J, leaving 6 bases unmatched. CDR3 size: 14 residues. From germline, CDR1 is SGHRS and CDR2 YFSETQ. As DNA, the CDR3 is TGCGCCAGCAGTCCTACAGGGGTGACCGGGGAGCTGTTTTTT. As protein: CASSPTGVTGELFF.

The chain joins TRBV24-1 to TRBJ2-1; D may be TRBD1 or TRBD2 (5 bases each). This CDR3 is 12 amino acids long. Deletions cut 1 base from V and 12 bases from J, with 9 bases between. From germline, CDR1 is KGHDR and CDR2 SFDVKD. CDR3 bases: TGTGCCACCAGTGATTTTTGGGACCTGCAGTTCTTC. Translation gives CATSDFWDLQFF.

A few counts support this clonotype. The chain carries TRBV12-3 or TRBV12-4 and TRBJ1-2; D possibly corresponds to TRBD1 (5 bases). Trimming stripped 5 bases from V and 4 bases from J, with 14 bases between. CDR3 size: 14 residues. The CDR3 DNA sequence: TGTGCCAGCAGTCCGGGCGGGGGGTTCTATGGCTACACCTTC. Encoded protein: CASSPGGGFYGYTF.

V and J are TRBV10-3 and TRBJ2-1; D is ambiguous. The CDR3 runs 12 residues. CDR1 and CDR2 from the germline V gene are ENHRY and SYGVKD. Deletions cut 5 bases from V and 8 bases from J, with 10 bases between. In nucleotides, the CDR3 is TGTGCCATCAGTTTCCAGATGCATGAGCAGTTCTTC. It specifies CAISFQMHEQFF.

The chain carries TRBV12-3 or TRBV12-4 and TRBJ2-1, with 8 bases lining up with TRBD2. V was clipped by 5 bases and J by 4 bases; unmatched bases: 10. CDR3 length equals 16 residues. CDR3 sequence reads: CASSPREGGGYNEQFF. The CDR3 DNA reads TGTGCCAGCAGTCCTCGGGAGGGCGGGGGGTACAATGAGCAGTTCTTC.

This clonotype was counted a single time. The chain combines TRBV12-3 or TRBV12-4 with TRBJ1-5, with unresolved D. CDR3 length equals 18 residues. V shed 3 bases and J shed 2 bases, with 20 bases lying between them. The DNA of the CDR3 is TGTGCCAGCAGTTTGACACCCGGAGTTCAATACGGCAATCAGCCCCAGCATTTT. Its protein is CASSLTPGVQYGNQPQHF.